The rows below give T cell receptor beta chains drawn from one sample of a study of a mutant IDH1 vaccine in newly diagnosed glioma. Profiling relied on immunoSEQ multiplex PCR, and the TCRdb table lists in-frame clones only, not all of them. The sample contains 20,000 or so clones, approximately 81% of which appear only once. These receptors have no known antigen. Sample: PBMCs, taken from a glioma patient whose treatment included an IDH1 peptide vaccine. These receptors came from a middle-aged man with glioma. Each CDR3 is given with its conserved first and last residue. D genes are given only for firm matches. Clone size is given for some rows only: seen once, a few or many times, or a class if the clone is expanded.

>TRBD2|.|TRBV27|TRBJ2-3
CASTRDYSSDTQYF
TGTGCCAGCACCCGGGACTATTCGTCGGATACGCAGTATTTT
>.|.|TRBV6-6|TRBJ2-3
CASSYGGSQTTDTQYF
TGTGCCAGCAGTTACGGGGGCAGCCAGACCACAGATACGCAGTATTTT
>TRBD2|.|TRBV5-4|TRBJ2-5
CASSRTSGPQETQYF
TGTGCCAGCAGTCGGACTAGCGGACCCCAAGAGACCCAGTACTTC
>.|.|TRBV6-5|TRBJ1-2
CASSYSTRGGYGYTF
TGTGCCAGCAGTTACTCTACGAGGGGCGGCTATGGCTACACCTTC
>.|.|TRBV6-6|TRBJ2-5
CASRRAGRETQYF
TGTGCCAGCCGCCGAGCCGGACGGGAGACCCAGTACTTC
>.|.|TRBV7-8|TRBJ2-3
CASSFLGEYSTDTQYF
TGTGCCAGCAGCTTCCTGGGAGAGTACAGCACAGATACGCAGTATTTT
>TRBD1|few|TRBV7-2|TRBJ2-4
CASSPSGPGGENIQYF
TGTGCCAGCAGCCCCTCAGGCCCAGGGGGTGAAAACATTCAGTACTTC
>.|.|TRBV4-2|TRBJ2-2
CASSQALGGHGELFF
TGTGCCAGCAGCCAAGCCCTAGGGGGGCACGGGGAGCTGTTTTTT
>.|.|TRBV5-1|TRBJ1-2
CATREGRINYGYTF
TGCGCCACTCGAGAGGGCAGAATAAACTATGGCTACACCTTC
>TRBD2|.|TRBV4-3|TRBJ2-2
CASSLTAGDDTGELFF
TGCGCCAGCAGCCTGACAGCGGGAGATGACACCGGGGAGCTGTTTTTT
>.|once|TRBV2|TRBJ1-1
CASSANGVGTEAFF
TGTGCCAGCAGTGCTAACGGGGTGGGCACTGAAGCTTTCTTT
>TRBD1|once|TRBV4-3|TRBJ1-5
CASSQDWAGGKQPQHF
TGCGCCAGCAGCCAAGATTGGGCAGGGGGCAAACAGCCCCAGCATTTT
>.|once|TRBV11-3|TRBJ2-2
CASSLDQAGITGELFF
TGTGCCAGCAGCTTAGATCAGGCAGGGATCACCGGGGAGCTGTTTTTT
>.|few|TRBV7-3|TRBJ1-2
CASSRDIRSGYTF
TGTGCCAGCAGCCGGGACATCCGTAGTGGCTACACCTTC
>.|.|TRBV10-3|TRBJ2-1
CAIAVTGYYNEQFF
TGTGCCATAGCCGTGACCGGTTACTACAATGAGCAGTTCTTC
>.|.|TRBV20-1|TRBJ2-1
CSAWNIAEQFF
TGCAGTGCTTGGAACATTGCTGAGCAGTTCTTC
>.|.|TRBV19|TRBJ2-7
CASSISWDFSYEQYF
TGTGCCAGTAGTATCAGTTGGGACTTCTCCTACGAGCAGTACTTC
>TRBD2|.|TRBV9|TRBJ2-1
CASSVISGSSYNEQFF
TGTGCCAGCAGCGTCATTAGCGGGAGCTCCTACAATGAGCAGTTCTTC
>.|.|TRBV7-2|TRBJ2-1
CASSTRRGRGDEQFF
TGTGCCAGCAGCACCCGACGGGGGCGTGGGGATGAGCAGTTCTTC
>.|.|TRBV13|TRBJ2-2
CASRVVGYTGELFF
TGTGCCAGCAGGGTCGTGGGGTATACCGGGGAGCTGTTTTTT
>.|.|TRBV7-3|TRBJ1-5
CASSLGPGQPQHF
TGTGCCAGCAGCTTAGGCCCGGGTCAGCCCCAGCATTTT
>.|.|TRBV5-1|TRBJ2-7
CASSLVGGFEQYF
TGCGCCAGCAGCTTGGTTGGCGGTTTCGAGCAGTACTTC
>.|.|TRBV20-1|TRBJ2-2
CSAWDTGELFF
TGCAGTGCTTGGGACACCGGGGAGCTGTTTTTT
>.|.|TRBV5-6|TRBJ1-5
CASSLDGERGNQPQHF
TGTGCCAGCAGCTTGGACGGGGAGAGGGGCAATCAGCCCCAGCATTTT
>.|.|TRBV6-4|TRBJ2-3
CASSDSWAAPDTQYF
TGTGCCAGCAGTGACTCGTGGGCGGCCCCCGATACGCAGTATTTT
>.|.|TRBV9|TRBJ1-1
CASSDTNRGEAFF
TGTGCCAGCAGCGATACAAACCGAGGTGAAGCTTTCTTT
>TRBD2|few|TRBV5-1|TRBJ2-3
CASTMGLAGGVDTQYF
TGCGCCAGCACCATGGGACTAGCGGGAGGCGTCGATACGCAGTATTTT
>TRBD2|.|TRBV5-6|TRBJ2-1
CASTGGASYNEQFF
TGTGCCAGCACCGGGGGGGCCTCCTACAATGAGCAGTTCTTC
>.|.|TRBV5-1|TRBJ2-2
CASSLVQTKTGELFF
TGCGCCAGCAGCTTGGTCCAGACCAAGACCGGGGAGCTGTTTTTT
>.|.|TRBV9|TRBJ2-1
CASSLTTGRSYNEQFF
TGTGCCAGCAGCTTGACGACGGGTCGCTCCTACAATGAGCAGTTCTTC
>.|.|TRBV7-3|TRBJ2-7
CASSQRESGEQYF
TGTGCCAGCAGCCAACGGGAGTCGGGTGAGCAGTACTTC
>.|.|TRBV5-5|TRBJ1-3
CASSRTTLGSGTGNTIYF
TGTGCCAGCAGCCGAACTACGCTGGGTTCGGGAACTGGAAACACCATATATTTT
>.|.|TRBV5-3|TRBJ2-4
CARSLQGLGLAKNIQYF
TGTGCCAGAAGCTTACAGGGATTGGGCTTAGCCAAAAACATTCAGTACTTC
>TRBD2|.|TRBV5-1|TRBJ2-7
CASSLVLAGEDEQYF
TGCGCCAGCAGCTTGGTTCTAGCGGGAGAGGACGAGCAGTACTTC
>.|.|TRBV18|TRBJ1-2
CASSPGAGANYGYTF
TGTGCCAGCTCACCAGGGGCAGGAGCTAACTATGGCTACACCTTC
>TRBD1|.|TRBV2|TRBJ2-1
CASKSGTDYNEQFF
TGTGCCAGCAAATCCGGGACAGACTACAATGAGCAGTTCTTC
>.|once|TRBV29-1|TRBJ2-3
CSVEPGVTDTQYF
TGCAGCGTTGAGCCGGGGGTCACAGATACGCAGTATTTT
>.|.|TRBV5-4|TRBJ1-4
CASSFDLRGREKLFF
TGTGCCAGCAGCTTCGACTTGAGGGGGAGGGAAAAACTGTTTTTT
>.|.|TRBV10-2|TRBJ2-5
CASSESGYQETQYF
TGCGCCAGCAGTGAGTCGGGGTACCAAGAGACCCAGTACTTC